The rows below give T cell receptor beta chains drawn from one sample of a study of control samples from healthy donors and cancer patients. Measured with immunoSEQ multiplex PCR; TCRdb has only the in-frame clones, and not every one. There are about 59,000 clones in the sample; about 92% occur only once, and roughly 1.6% lies in the top ten. Sequencing used PBMCs. The receptors derive from a middle-aged man with colorectal cancer. CDR3s include the opening cysteine and the closing phenylalanine or tryptophan. Each record gives: clone size, V gene, J gene, D gene, CDR3 protein, CDR3 DNA. D genes are given only for firm matches. Expanded clones are given a class, and other clones once, few, many or no size at all.

abundance: NA
v_gene: TRBV5-1
j_gene: TRBJ2-1
d_gene: NA
CDR3aa: CASSLGQRYNEQFF
CDR3nt: TGCGCCAGCAGCTTGGGACAGCGGTACAATGAGCAGTTCTTC

abundance: NA
v_gene: TRBV14
j_gene: TRBJ2-1
d_gene: NA
CDR3aa: CASSQAERVEQFF
CDR3nt: TGTGCCAGCAGCCAAGCAGAGCGGGTTGAGCAGTTCTTC

abundance: NA
v_gene: TRBV19
j_gene: TRBJ2-1
d_gene: NA
CDR3aa: CASSEFSRSYNEQFF
CDR3nt: TGTGCCAGTAGTGAGTTTTCTCGCTCCTACAATGAGCAGTTCTTC

abundance: NA
v_gene: TRBV4-3
j_gene: TRBJ1-4
d_gene: NA
CDR3aa: CASSQGGATNEKLFF
CDR3nt: TGCGCCAGCAGCCAAGGCGGTGCAACTAATGAAAAACTGTTTTTT

abundance: NA
v_gene: TRBV7-2
j_gene: TRBJ2-6
d_gene: NA
CDR3aa: CASSLEGASGANVLTF
CDR3nt: TGTGCCAGCAGCTTAGAGGGCGCCTCTGGGGCCAACGTCCTGACTTTC

abundance: NA
v_gene: TRBV7-9
j_gene: TRBJ2-1
d_gene: NA
CDR3aa: CASSLIGGTFYNEQFF
CDR3nt: TGTGCCAGCAGCTTAATTGGGGGGACTTTCTACAATGAGCAGTTCTTC

abundance: NA
v_gene: TRBV12-3/TRBV12-4
j_gene: TRBJ1-2
d_gene: NA
CDR3aa: CASSYTGLHGYTF
CDR3nt: TGTGCCAGCAGTTATACAGGGCTTCATGGCTACACCTTC

abundance: NA
v_gene: TRBV14
j_gene: TRBJ2-5
d_gene: TRBD1
CDR3aa: CASSQVQGALETQYF
CDR3nt: TGTGCCAGCAGCCAAGTACAGGGGGCTTTGGAGACCCAGTACTTC

abundance: NA
v_gene: TRBV27
j_gene: TRBJ1-2
d_gene: NA
CDR3aa: CASSLSGVNYGYTF
CDR3nt: TGTGCCAGCAGTTTATCAGGCGTTAACTATGGCTACACCTTC

abundance: NA
v_gene: TRBV12-3/TRBV12-4
j_gene: TRBJ1-5
d_gene: NA
CDR3aa: CASSWEMYQPQHF
CDR3nt: TGTGCCAGCAGTTGGGAGATGTATCAGCCCCAGCATTTT

abundance: NA
v_gene: TRBV11-3
j_gene: TRBJ1-1
d_gene: NA
CDR3aa: CASSSGRVGGAFF
CDR3nt: TGTGCCAGCAGCTCCGGACGGGTAGGGGGAGCTTTCTTT

abundance: NA
v_gene: TRBV5-6
j_gene: TRBJ2-3
d_gene: NA
CDR3aa: CASKGQSTDTQYF
CDR3nt: TGTGCCAGCAAAGGACAGAGCACAGATACGCAGTATTTT

abundance: NA
v_gene: TRBV10-3
j_gene: TRBJ2-5
d_gene: NA
CDR3aa: CAIKGVGETQYF
CDR3nt: TGTGCCATCAAAGGGGTCGGGGAGACCCAGTACTTC

abundance: NA
v_gene: TRBV6-5
j_gene: TRBJ1-2
d_gene: TRBD1
CDR3aa: CAAGQGARYGYTF
CDR3nt: TGTGCCGCAGGGCAGGGGGCGCGTTATGGCTACACCTTC

abundance: NA
v_gene: TRBV7-2
j_gene: TRBJ1-6
d_gene: NA
CDR3aa: CASSLSVGKYSPLHF
CDR3nt: TGTGCCAGCAGCTTAAGTGTGGGGAAATACTCACCCCTCCACTTT

abundance: NA
v_gene: TRBV12-3/TRBV12-4
j_gene: TRBJ2-3
d_gene: NA
CDR3aa: CASRTRDTDTQYF
CDR3nt: TGTGCCAGCAGGACCAGGGACACAGATACGCAGTATTTT

abundance: NA
v_gene: TRBV5-8
j_gene: TRBJ2-2
d_gene: NA
CDR3aa: CASSPVRVDTGELFF
CDR3nt: TGTGCCAGCAGCCCGGTCAGGGTAGACACCGGGGAGCTGTTTTTT

abundance: NA
v_gene: TRBV12-3/TRBV12-4
j_gene: TRBJ2-2
d_gene: NA
CDR3aa: CASSGTRERELFF
CDR3nt: TGTGCCAGCAGCGGGACAAGGGAAAGGGAGCTGTTTTTT

abundance: NA
v_gene: TRBV11-3
j_gene: TRBJ2-1
d_gene: TRBD1
CDR3aa: CASSPGQGGNEQFF
CDR3nt: TGTGCCAGCAGCCCGGGACAGGGGGGGAATGAGCAGTTCTTC

abundance: once
v_gene: TRBV18
j_gene: TRBJ1-1
d_gene: TRBD1
CDR3aa: CASSWGQGEAAFF
CDR3nt: TGTGCCAGCTCATGGGGACAGGGGGAGGCAGCTTTCTTT

abundance: NA
v_gene: TRBV6-6
j_gene: TRBJ2-7
d_gene: TRBD2
CDR3aa: CASRGTSGGLSYEQYF
CDR3nt: TGTGCCAGCAGGGGGACTAGCGGGGGGCTGTCCTACGAGCAGTACTTC

abundance: NA
v_gene: TRBV19
j_gene: TRBJ1-3
d_gene: TRBD1
CDR3aa: CASSPGQGSGNTIYF
CDR3nt: TGTGCCAGTTCTCCGGGACAGGGCTCTGGAAACACCATATATTTT

abundance: NA
v_gene: TRBV15
j_gene: TRBJ2-3
d_gene: NA
CDR3aa: CATSRGLPSTDTQYF
CDR3nt: TGTGCCACCAGCCGGGGTTTGCCTAGCACAGATACGCAGTATTTT

abundance: NA
v_gene: TRBV14
j_gene: TRBJ2-7
d_gene: TRBD2
CDR3aa: CASSPGGTSPREQYF
CDR3nt: TGTGCCAGCAGCCCCGGAGGGACTAGTCCCCGGGAGCAGTACTTC

abundance: NA
v_gene: TRBV3-1/TRBV3-2
j_gene: TRBJ2-1
d_gene: TRBD2
CDR3aa: CASSQQLGTSPYNEQFF
CDR3nt: TGTGCCAGCAGCCAACAGTTGGGGACTAGTCCCTACAATGAGCAGTTCTTC

abundance: once
v_gene: TRBV6-5
j_gene: TRBJ1-2
d_gene: NA
CDR3aa: CASRRQGNYGYTF
CDR3nt: TGTGCCAGCCGCCGGCAGGGGAACTATGGCTACACCTTC

abundance: NA
v_gene: TRBV3-1/TRBV3-2
j_gene: TRBJ1-3
d_gene: TRBD1
CDR3aa: CASSQGTGGHTIYF
CDR3nt: TGTGCCAGCAGCCAGGGGACAGGCGGCCACACCATATATTTT

abundance: NA
v_gene: TRBV4-2
j_gene: TRBJ1-2
d_gene: NA
CDR3aa: CASSQDLNHGYTF
CDR3nt: TGTGCCAGCAGCCAAGATTTAAACCATGGCTACACCTTC

abundance: NA
v_gene: TRBV4-1
j_gene: TRBJ1-4
d_gene: NA
CDR3aa: CASSRQELSNEKLFF
CDR3nt: TGCGCCAGCAGCAGACAGGAACTGAGTAATGAAAAACTGTTTTTT

abundance: NA
v_gene: TRBV30
j_gene: TRBJ1-1
d_gene: NA
CDR3aa: CAWRIRTSVMNTEAFF
CDR3nt: TGTGCCTGGAGAATCAGAACGAGTGTGATGAACACTGAAGCTTTCTTT

abundance: NA
v_gene: TRBV7-8
j_gene: TRBJ2-7
d_gene: NA
CDR3aa: CASSLRTGGLREQYF
CDR3nt: TGTGCCAGCAGCTTGCGGACAGGTGGACTACGGGAGCAGTACTTC

abundance: NA
v_gene: TRBV7-2
j_gene: TRBJ2-2
d_gene: TRBD2
CDR3aa: CASSPRGTSAGELFF
CDR3nt: TGTGCCAGCAGCCCCAGGGGGACTAGCGCGGGGGAGCTGTTTTTT

abundance: few
v_gene: TRBV2
j_gene: TRBJ1-6
d_gene: NA
CDR3aa: CASVPNGLVNSPLHF
CDR3nt: TGTGCCAGCGTCCCCAACGGGTTAGTTAATTCACCCCTCCACTTT

abundance: NA
v_gene: TRBV6-5
j_gene: TRBJ1-6
d_gene: NA
CDR3aa: CASRTVNNSPLHF
CDR3nt: TGTGCCAGCAGGACTGTAAATAATTCACCCCTCCACTTT

abundance: few
v_gene: TRBV3-1/TRBV3-2
j_gene: TRBJ1-2
d_gene: NA
CDR3aa: CASSQDPLQANYGYTF
CDR3nt: TGTGCCAGCAGCCAAGATCCCCTGCAGGCGAACTATGGCTACACCTTC

abundance: NA
v_gene: TRBV7-6
j_gene: TRBJ2-1
d_gene: NA
CDR3aa: CASSLQGWSYNEQFF
CDR3nt: TGTGCCAGCAGCTTACAGGGGTGGTCCTACAATGAGCAGTTCTTC

abundance: once
v_gene: TRBV5-4
j_gene: TRBJ2-3
d_gene: NA
CDR3aa: CASSPGARGTDTQYF
CDR3nt: TGTGCCAGCAGCCCTGGGGCCAGGGGTACAGATACGCAGTATTTT

abundance: NA
v_gene: TRBV7-2
j_gene: TRBJ1-1
d_gene: TRBD1
CDR3aa: CASSVRQGPNTEAFF
CDR3nt: TGTGCCAGCAGCGTGAGACAGGGGCCGAACACTGAAGCTTTCTTT

abundance: NA
v_gene: TRBV19
j_gene: TRBJ1-1
d_gene: TRBD1
CDR3aa: CATTKQGRSNTEAFF
CDR3nt: TGTGCCACGACAAAACAGGGGAGGAGTAACACTGAAGCTTTCTTT

abundance: NA
v_gene: TRBV27
j_gene: TRBJ2-2
d_gene: TRBD2
CDR3aa: CASSPNQRGGTGELFF
CDR3nt: TGTGCCAGCAGTCCGAACCAGCGGGGGGGCACCGGGGAGCTGTTTTTT

abundance: NA
v_gene: TRBV29-1
j_gene: TRBJ2-2
d_gene: TRBD1
CDR3aa: CSVNRGSGELFF
CDR3nt: TGCAGCGTTAACAGGGGCAGCGGGGAGCTGTTTTTT

abundance: NA
v_gene: TRBV5-1
j_gene: TRBJ2-3
d_gene: NA
CDR3aa: CASSLQTDTQYF
CDR3nt: TGCGCCAGCAGCTTACAGACAGATACGCAGTATTTT

abundance: once
v_gene: TRBV2
j_gene: TRBJ2-2
d_gene: TRBD1
CDR3aa: CASRSGQGVTTGELFF
CDR3nt: TGTGCCAGCAGATCTGGACAGGGGGTGACCACCGGGGAGCTGTTTTTT

abundance: NA
v_gene: TRBV11-2
j_gene: TRBJ2-7
d_gene: NA
CDR3aa: CASSLEAGGTYEQYF
CDR3nt: TGTGCCAGCAGCTTAGAGGCCGGGGGAACCTACGAGCAGTACTTC

abundance: NA
v_gene: TRBV12-3/TRBV12-4
j_gene: TRBJ1-5
d_gene: NA
CDR3aa: CASSFRGEQPQHF
CDR3nt: TGTGCCAGCAGTTTTAGAGGGGAACAGCCCCAGCATTTT

abundance: NA
v_gene: TRBV5-1
j_gene: TRBJ2-1
d_gene: NA
CDR3aa: CASSDGPRDEQFF
CDR3nt: TGCGCCAGCAGCGACGGCCCCAGGGATGAGCAGTTCTTC

abundance: once
v_gene: TRBV7-9
j_gene: TRBJ2-3
d_gene: TRBD2
CDR3aa: CASSFGLAMDTQYF
CDR3nt: TGTGCCAGCAGCTTTGGACTAGCGATGGATACGCAGTATTTT

abundance: NA
v_gene: TRBV6-2/TRBV6-3
j_gene: TRBJ2-3
d_gene: NA
CDR3aa: CASSLGGTQYF
CDR3nt: TGTGCCAGCAGCCTGGGGGGTACGCAGTATTTT

abundance: NA
v_gene: TRBV9
j_gene: TRBJ2-5
d_gene: NA
CDR3aa: CASSVAGKTQYF
CDR3nt: TGTGCCAGCAGCGTAGCGGGAAAGACCCAGTACTTC

abundance: NA
v_gene: TRBV19
j_gene: TRBJ1-5
d_gene: NA
CDR3aa: CASSRTGVGNQPQHF
CDR3nt: TGTGCCAGTAGTCGTACAGGTGTTGGCAATCAGCCCCAGCATTTT

abundance: NA
v_gene: TRBV12-3/TRBV12-4
j_gene: TRBJ2-1
d_gene: NA
CDR3aa: CASSHRYNEQFF
CDR3nt: TGTGCCAGCAGCCACAGGTACAATGAGCAGTTCTTC

abundance: NA
v_gene: TRBV6-2/TRBV6-3
j_gene: TRBJ2-7
d_gene: NA
CDR3aa: CASSYGQGGTYEQYF
CDR3nt: TGTGCCAGCAGTTACGGGCAGGGGGGGACCTACGAGCAGTACTTC

abundance: NA
v_gene: TRBV7-6
j_gene: TRBJ2-1
d_gene: TRBD2
CDR3aa: CASSTLALAGRYNEQFF
CDR3nt: TGTGCCAGCAGCACGTTGGCGCTAGCGGGGAGGTACAATGAGCAGTTCTTC